A single sample gave rise to the 20 T cell receptor beta chains below, sequenced in a study of cytomegalovirus exposure and HLA in healthy donors. PCR used 60 Vbeta primers and 13 Jbeta primers. The data were produced by immunoSEQ multiplex PCR, yet TCRdb's version contains in-frame clones alone and is incomplete. The sample lists about 120,000 clones; approximately 80% were seen once. The sequencing sample was made of PBMCs. All receptors derive from a woman aged 40 to 50 in good health and CMV-seropositive.

The V call is TRBV19, the J call TRBJ1-6; D not resolved. The CDR3 has 13 residues. Per germline, CDR1 LNHDA and CDR2 SQIVND (reference sequence). V lost 0 bases and J 7 bases, leaving 4 bases between the germline ends. CDR3 sequence: CASSIDPNSPLHF. DNA for the CDR3: TGTGCCAGTAGTATAGATCCGAATTCACCCCTCCACTTT.

The J gene is TRBJ2-7, the V gene TRBV5-1, with D perhaps TRBD1 (6 bases). Germline loops: CDR1 SGHRS, CDR2 YFSETQ. The V end lost 2 bases, the J end lost 3 bases, and 9 bases lay between the germline ends. The CDR3 length is 13 residues. The CDR3 spells CASSLDRIYEQYF. DNA for the CDR3: TGCGCCAGCAGCTTAGACAGGATCTACGAGCAGTACTTC. Full variable domain (missing parts from reference TRBV5-1 and TRBJ2-7): KAGVTQTPRYLIKTRGQQVTLSCSPISGHRSVSWYQQTPGQGLQFLFEYFSETQRNKGNFPGRFSGRQFSNSRSEMNVSTLELGDSALYLCASSLDRIYEQYFGPGTRLTVT.

This rearrangement joins TRBV6-7 to TRBJ2-7; D perhaps matches TRBD1 (5 bases). TRBV6-7 is an ORF, and what it does is uncertain. The CDR3 has 14 residues. Between the trimmed V and J ends, which lost 5 bases and 6 bases, there was a span of 17 bases. DNA of the CDR3: TGTGCCAGCAGTAGCCCCCAGGGAATCTCCGAGCAGTACTTC. Protein product: CASSSPQGISEQYF.

V and J are TRBV6-1 and TRBJ2-7; D is possibly TRBD1 (5 bases). The ends were cut back, 7 bases at V and 2 bases at J, with 9 bases in the middle. The CDR3 has 12 residues. CDR1 MNHNS and CDR2 SASEGT come from the germline V gene. The CDR3 nucleotides are TGTGCCAGCACCAGGACAACCTACGAGCAGTACTTC. This translates into CASTRTTYEQYF.

The rearrangement uses TRBV5-5 and TRBJ1-5; 9 nucleotides match TRBD1. The germline CDR1 and CDR2 sequences are SGHKS and YYEKEE (reference sequence). Trimming at V came to 2 bases and at J to 4 bases, leaving 7 bases not matched to a gene. The CDR3 is 16 amino acids. CDR3 region: CASSFLPGQGNQPQHF. The DNA for the CDR3 is TGTGCCAGCAGCTTTCTCCCGGGACAGGGAAATCAGCCCCAGCATTTT.

The chain has TRBV5-4 and TRBJ1-5, with D possibly matching TRBD1 (5 bases). This CDR3 region has 14 residues. Trimming shortened V by 1 base and J by 6 bases, and 11 bases separated the two germline ends. Looked up from germline, CDR1 is SGHNT and CDR2 is YYREEE (reference sequence). The CDR3 loop is CASSLKGDGQPQHF. The CDR3 DNA is TGTGCCAGCAGCTTGAAAGGGGATGGTCAGCCCCAGCATTTT.

This chain links TRBV19 with TRBJ1-5, with TRBD1 matching over 7 bases. Trimming at V came to 5 bases and at J to 7 bases, leaving 8 bases not matched to a gene. The length of the CDR3 is 14 residues. From germline, CDR1 is LNHDA and CDR2 SQIVND (reference sequence). The CDR3 reads CASSHGQVGQPQHF. As DNA, the CDR3 is TGTGCCAGTAGTCATGGACAGGTCGGGCAGCCCCAGCATTTT.

The genes are TRBV6-5 and TRBJ2-1; 11 bases fit TRBD2. The junction had 7 bases not matched to a gene; V was cut back by 8 bases and J by 7 bases. Germline V gene sequence: CDR1 MNHEY, CDR2 SVGAGI. The CDR3 contains 14 residues. CDR3 sequence: CASHPRLAGNEQFF. The CDR3 DNA follows: TGTGCCAGCCACCCCCGACTAGCGGGAAATGAGCAGTTCTTC.

This chain links TRBV18 with TRBJ2-2; weak D call: TRBD2 (5 bases). Trimming took 0 bases from V and 6 from J, leaving 26 bases between them. There are 20 residues in the CDR3. CDR1 and CDR2 (germline): KGHSH, LQKENI. In nucleotides, the CDR3 is TGTGCCAGCTCACCACCTTTCGGTCCCGGACCGCGGGTAACCCCCGGGGAGCTGTTTTTT. Translating it yields CASSPPFGPGPRVTPGELFF. The variable domain in full, with the rest retrieved from reference TRBV18 and TRBJ2-2, is NAGVMQNPRHLVRRRGQEARLRCSPMKGHSHVYWYRQLPEEGLKFMVYLQKENIIDESGMPKERFSAEFPKEGPSILRIQQVVRGDSAAYFCASSPPFGPGPRVTPGELFFGEGSRLTVL.

This chain connects TRBV5-1 to TRBJ2-7; 8 positions match TRBD1. CDR1 SGHRS and CDR2 YFSETQ come from the germline V gene. J gave up 5 bases and V 3 bases, and 10 bases lay outside the gene matches. CDR3 length equals 15 residues. The CDR3 loop is CASSSIGTGSNEQYF. The CDR3 DNA reads TGCGCCAGCAGCTCCATCGGGACAGGTAGCAACGAGCAGTACTTC.

The rearrangement uses TRBV19 and TRBJ1-2; D might be TRBD1 (6 bases). Germline assignment: CDR1 LNHDA and CDR2 SQIVND (reference sequence). The CDR3 runs 12 residues. V was cut by 6 bases and J by 6 bases, with 11 bases left in between. The CDR3 DNA is TGTGCCAGTAGGTATGGGGGCGATGGCTACACCTTC. Translation gives CASRYGGDGYTF.

This chain joins TRBV13 and TRBJ1-2, with D perhaps matching TRBD1 (5 bases). CDR3 length: 13 amino acids. The ends were cut back, 5 bases at V and 8 bases at J, with 15 bases in the middle. Looked up from germline, CDR1 is PRHDT and CDR2 is FYEKMQ (reference sequence). This CDR3 is CASSVRSDMGYTF. As DNA, the CDR3 is TGTGCCAGCAGCGTCAGGTCGGACATGGGCTACACCTTC.

The V and J genes are TRBV9 and TRBJ2-5; 8 bases are shared with TRBD1. Looked up from germline, CDR1 is SGDLS and CDR2 is YYNGEE. The CDR3 sequence is 16 residues long. The junction had 18 bases not matched to a gene; V was cut back by 4 bases and J by 10 bases. CDR3 coding DNA: TGTGCCAGCAGCCCCCTCACGGGACAGGCGGGTGGGAGCCAGTACTTC. Residues: CASSPLTGQAGGSQYF.

The CDR3 sequence is CASSVGPLHEQYF. The DNA for the CDR3 is TGTGCCAGCAGCGTAGGGCCCCTCCACGAGCAGTACTTC. The genes are TRBV9 and TRBJ2-7; D call uncertain. This CDR3 is built from 13 residues. Germline CDR1 is SGDLS and CDR2 is YYNGEE. V was trimmed by 0 bases and J by 5 bases, leaving 9 bases between them.

This clone has just one count. The chain joins TRBV5-1 to TRBJ2-1; possible D gene TRBD2, 6 bases. V was clipped by 2 bases and J by 3 bases, with 12 bases between them. The CDR3 contains 15 residues. Per germline, CDR1 SGHRS and CDR2 YFSETQ. The CDR3 region is CASSFERARYNEQFF. The DNA for the CDR3 is TGCGCCAGCAGCTTTGAGCGGGCTCGCTACAATGAGCAGTTCTTC.

This chain links TRBV2 with TRBJ2-6; D remains ambiguous. The germline V gene encodes CDR1 SNHLY and CDR2 FYNNEI. The CDR3 runs 15 residues. V lost 10 bases, J lost 0 bases, and 13 bases lay in between. The CDR3 here is CATDLTNSGANVLTF. As DNA, the CDR3 is TGTGCCACAGATTTAACAAACTCTGGGGCCAACGTCCTGACTTTC.

This chain joins TRBV4-3 and TRBJ1-3; no clear D. Deletions cut 0 bases from V and 0 bases from J, with 6 bases between. CDR3 length: 15 amino acids. Germline assignment: CDR1 LGHNA and CDR2 YSLEER. CDR3 region: CASSQDSISGNTIYF. The CDR3, as DNA: TGCGCCAGCAGCCAAGATAGCATCTCTGGAAACACCATATATTTT.

V gene TRBV4-1 combines with J gene TRBJ1-1; 7 bases are a match to TRBD1. Germline trimming cut 3 bases from V and 4 bases from J; bases unmatched to any gene: 11. Germline V gene sequence: CDR1 MGHRA, CDR2 YSYEKL. This CDR3 comprises 16 residues. The CDR3 DNA is TGCGCCAGCAGCCACTCGAACTTAGGGGGCCGCACTGAAGCTTTCTTT. Translated, it gives CASSHSNLGGRTEAFF.

This clone is a singleton in its sample. V gene TRBV6-4 combines with J gene TRBJ1-2, with 7 nucleotides matching TRBD1. The CDR3 runs 15 residues. The V gene's germline CDR1 is MRHNA and CDR2 SNTAGT. V was clipped by 7 bases and J by 3 bases; unmatched bases: 11. The CDR3 spells CASTEDPTGHYGYTF. The CDR3 DNA follows: TGTGCCAGCACTGAAGATCCGACAGGGCACTATGGCTACACCTTC.

The chain carries TRBV21-1 and TRBJ2-7; TRBD2, the table's D call, was not compared with the DNA. TRBV21-1 is annotated as a pseudogene. The CDR3 spans 15 residues. CDR3 nucleotide sequence: TGTGCCAGCAGCAAAGTTCCTAGCGGAACCTACGAGCAGTACTTC. It specifies CASSKVPSGTYEQYF.